This TCR beta chain was sequenced during a study of identical twins. Study findings and constraints: Within cord blood, abundant beta clonotypes carried fewer insertions, but memory repertoires showed no such trend. For monozygotic twins, models underestimated out-of-frame TCR alpha sharing.

A universal primer site arose from template switching, and cDNA bore unique molecular identifiers. TCRdb processed the 5' RACE reads anew with MiXCR; each CDR3 protein has one entry. The table includes about 890,000 distinct CDR3 sequences, over 9% detected once. This clonotype occurred a few times. As yet, its antigen is unknown. With 5 bases clipped from V and 5 bases from J, the junction kept 6 bases outside the gene matches. Per the germline V gene, CDR1 is MNHNS and CDR2 is SASEGT. The CDR3 has 15 residues. The sample also formed part of further work on yellow fever vaccine responses in identical twins.

Specimen: PBMCs. This clonotype originated in a woman aged 18-29 years in good health. The chain couples TRBV6-1 to TRBJ2-5; 12 bases match TRBD1. The CDR3 sequence: CASSKGTGGAETQYF. Here the CDR3 DNA reads TGTGCCAGCAGTAAAGGGACAGGGGGCGCTGAGACCCAGTACTTC.